This TCR beta chain was profiled in a study of blood T cell repertoires in COVID-19. The length of the CDR3 is 12 residues. Trimming shortened V by 1 base and J by 8 bases, and 8 bases separated the two germline ends. Generated by immunoSEQ multiplex PCR, the TCRdb table keeps only in-frame clones and is missing some. The sample lists hundreds of thousands of clones; 87% were seen once. This receptor was identified in a woman aged 30 to 39 with acute COVID-19. J is TRBJ1-2 and V is TRBV12-3 or TRBV12-4, with D perhaps TRBD1 (5 bases). Sequenced: PBMCs or T cells enriched from blood (not recorded which). CDR3 coding DNA: TGTGCCAGCAGTTTAGGGCAGGGAGGCTACACCTTC. It specifies CASSLGQGGYTF.